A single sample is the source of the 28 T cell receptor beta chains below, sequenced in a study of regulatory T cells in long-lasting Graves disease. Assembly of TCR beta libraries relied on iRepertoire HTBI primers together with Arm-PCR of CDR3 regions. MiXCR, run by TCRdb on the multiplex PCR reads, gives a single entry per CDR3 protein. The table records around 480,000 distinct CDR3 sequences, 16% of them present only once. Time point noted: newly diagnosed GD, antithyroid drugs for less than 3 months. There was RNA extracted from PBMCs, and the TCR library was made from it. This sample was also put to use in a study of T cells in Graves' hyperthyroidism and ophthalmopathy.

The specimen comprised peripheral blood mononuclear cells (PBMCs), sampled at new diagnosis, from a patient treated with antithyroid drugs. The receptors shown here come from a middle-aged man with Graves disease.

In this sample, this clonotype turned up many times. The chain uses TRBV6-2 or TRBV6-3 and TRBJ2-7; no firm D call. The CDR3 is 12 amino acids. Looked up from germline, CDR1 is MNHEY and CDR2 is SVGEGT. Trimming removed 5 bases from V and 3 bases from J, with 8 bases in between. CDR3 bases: TGTGCCAGCAGTCGGAATATCTACGAGCAGTACTTC. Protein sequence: CASSRNIYEQYF.

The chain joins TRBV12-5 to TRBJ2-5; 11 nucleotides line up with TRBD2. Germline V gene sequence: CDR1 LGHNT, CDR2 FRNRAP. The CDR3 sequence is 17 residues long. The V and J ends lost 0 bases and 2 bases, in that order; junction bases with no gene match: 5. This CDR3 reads CASGLVTRTSGQETQYF. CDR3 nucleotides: TGTGCTAGTGGTTTGGTTACTAGGACTAGCGGGCAAGAGACCCAGTACTTC. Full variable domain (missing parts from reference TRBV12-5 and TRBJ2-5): DARVTQTPRHKVTEMGQEVTMRCQPILGHNTVFWYRQTMMQGLELLAYFRNRAPLDDSGMPKDRFSAEMPDATLATLKIQPSEPRDSAVYFCASGLVTRTSGQETQYFGPGTRLLVL.

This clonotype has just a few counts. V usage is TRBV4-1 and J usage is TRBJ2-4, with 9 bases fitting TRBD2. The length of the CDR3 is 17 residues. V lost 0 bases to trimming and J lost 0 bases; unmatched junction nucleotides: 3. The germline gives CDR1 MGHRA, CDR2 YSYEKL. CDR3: CASSQETSGVAKNIQYF. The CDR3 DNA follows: TGCGCCAGCAGCCAAGAGACTAGCGGAGTAGCCAAAAACATTCAGTACTTC.

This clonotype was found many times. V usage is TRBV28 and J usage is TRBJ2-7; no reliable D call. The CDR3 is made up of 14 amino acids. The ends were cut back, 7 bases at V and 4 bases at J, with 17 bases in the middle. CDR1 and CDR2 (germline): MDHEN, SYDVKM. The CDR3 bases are TGTGCCAGCACCCCCGACCCTCTCGCGTACGAGCAGTACTTC. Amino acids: CASTPDPLAYEQYF.

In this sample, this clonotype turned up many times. The DNA for the CDR3 is TGTGCCAGCAGTTACCGGGGGGGACAAGAGACCCAGTACTTC. Residues: CASSYRGGQETQYF. The chain has TRBV6-2 or TRBV6-3 and TRBJ2-5; TRBD2 matches 8 bases. J gave up 2 bases and V 2 bases, and 1 base lay outside the gene matches. The CDR3 consists of 14 residues. CDR1 MNHEY and CDR2 SVGEGT come from the germline V gene.

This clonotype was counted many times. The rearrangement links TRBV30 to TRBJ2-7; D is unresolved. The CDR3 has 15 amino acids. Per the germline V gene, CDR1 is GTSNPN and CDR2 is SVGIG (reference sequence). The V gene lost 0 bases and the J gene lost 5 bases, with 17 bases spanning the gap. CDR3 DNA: TGTGCCTGGAGTGTGGGTCAAGGGTCGGGTCACGAGCAGTACTTC. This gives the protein CAWSVGQGSGHEQYF.

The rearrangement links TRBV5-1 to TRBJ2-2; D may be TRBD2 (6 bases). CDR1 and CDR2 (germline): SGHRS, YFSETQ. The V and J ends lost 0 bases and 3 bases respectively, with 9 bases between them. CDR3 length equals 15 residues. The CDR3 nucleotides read TGCGCCAGCAGCTTGGGGACTATCGACACCGGGGAGCTGTTTTTT. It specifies CASSLGTIDTGELFF.

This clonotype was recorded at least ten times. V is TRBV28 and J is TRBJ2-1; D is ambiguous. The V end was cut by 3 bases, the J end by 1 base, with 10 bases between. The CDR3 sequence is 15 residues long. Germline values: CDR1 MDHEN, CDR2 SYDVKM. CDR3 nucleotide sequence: TGTGCCAGCAGTTTCGCAGAAGTTTCCTACAATGAGCAGTTCTTC. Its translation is CASSFAEVSYNEQFF.

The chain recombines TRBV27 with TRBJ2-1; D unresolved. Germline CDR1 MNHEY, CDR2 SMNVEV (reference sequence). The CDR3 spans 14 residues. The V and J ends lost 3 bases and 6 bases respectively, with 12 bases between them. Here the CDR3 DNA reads TGTGCCAGCAGTTTCGGTGTTACCGGCAATGAGCAGTTCTTC. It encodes CASSFGVTGNEQFF.

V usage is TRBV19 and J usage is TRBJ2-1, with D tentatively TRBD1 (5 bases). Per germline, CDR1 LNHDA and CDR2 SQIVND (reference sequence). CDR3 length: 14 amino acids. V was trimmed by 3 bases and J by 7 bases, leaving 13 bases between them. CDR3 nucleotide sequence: TGTGCCAGTAGTATGTGGGGCGGAATGAATGAGCAGTTCTTC. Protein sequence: CASSMWGGMNEQFF.

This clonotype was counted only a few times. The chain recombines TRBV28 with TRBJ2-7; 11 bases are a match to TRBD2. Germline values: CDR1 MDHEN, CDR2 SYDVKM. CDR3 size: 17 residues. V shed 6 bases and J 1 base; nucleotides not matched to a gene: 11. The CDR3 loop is CASSLDLTSGSSYEQYF. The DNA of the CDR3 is TGTGCCAGCAGCCTCGACCTCACTAGCGGGAGTTCCTACGAGCAGTACTTC.

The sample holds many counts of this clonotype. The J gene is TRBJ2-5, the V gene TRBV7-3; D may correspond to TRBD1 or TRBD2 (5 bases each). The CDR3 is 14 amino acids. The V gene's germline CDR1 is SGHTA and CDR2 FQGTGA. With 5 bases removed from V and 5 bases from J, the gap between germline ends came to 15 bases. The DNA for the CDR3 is TGTGCCAGCAGCGCCGGGGCTTGGGACGAGACCCAGTACTTC. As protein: CASSAGAWDETQYF.

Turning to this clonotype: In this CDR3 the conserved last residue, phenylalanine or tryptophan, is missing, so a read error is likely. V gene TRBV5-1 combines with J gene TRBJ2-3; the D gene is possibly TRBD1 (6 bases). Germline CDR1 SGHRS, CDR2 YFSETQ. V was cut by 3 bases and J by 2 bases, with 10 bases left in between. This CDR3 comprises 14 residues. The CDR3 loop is CASSSDRITDTQYL. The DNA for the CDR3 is TGCGCCAGCAGCTCGGACAGAATCACAGATACGCAGTATCTT.

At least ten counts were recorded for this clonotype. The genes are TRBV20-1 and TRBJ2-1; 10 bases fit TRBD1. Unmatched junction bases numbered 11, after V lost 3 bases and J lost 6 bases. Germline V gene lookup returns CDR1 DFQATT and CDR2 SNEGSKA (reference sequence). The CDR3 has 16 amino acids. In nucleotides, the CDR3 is TGCAGTGCTAGTCGTGATCCGGGACAGGGGACCAATGAGCAGTTCTTC. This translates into CSASRDPGQGTNEQFF.

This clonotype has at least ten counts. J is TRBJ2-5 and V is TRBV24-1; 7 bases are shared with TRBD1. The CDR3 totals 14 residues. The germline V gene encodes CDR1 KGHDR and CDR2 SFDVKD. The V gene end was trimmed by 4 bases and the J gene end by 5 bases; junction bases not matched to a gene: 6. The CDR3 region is CATSETGTVETQYF. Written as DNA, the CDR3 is TGTGCCACCAGTGAGACCGGGACAGTGGAGACCCAGTACTTC.

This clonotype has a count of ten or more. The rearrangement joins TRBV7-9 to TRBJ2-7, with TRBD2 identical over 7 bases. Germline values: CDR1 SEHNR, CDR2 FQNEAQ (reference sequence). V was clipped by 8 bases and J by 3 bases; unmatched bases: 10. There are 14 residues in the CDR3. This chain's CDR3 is CASSGGGPFYEQYF. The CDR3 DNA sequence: TGTGCCAGCTCGGGAGGCGGCCCGTTCTACGAGCAGTACTTC.

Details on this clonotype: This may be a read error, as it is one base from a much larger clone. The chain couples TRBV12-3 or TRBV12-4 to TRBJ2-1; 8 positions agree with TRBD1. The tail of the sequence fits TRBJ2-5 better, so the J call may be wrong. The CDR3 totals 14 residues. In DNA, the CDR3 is TGTGCCAGCAGCGATGGCAGGGGGCCGGAGACCCAGTACTTC. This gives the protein CASSDGRGPETQYF.

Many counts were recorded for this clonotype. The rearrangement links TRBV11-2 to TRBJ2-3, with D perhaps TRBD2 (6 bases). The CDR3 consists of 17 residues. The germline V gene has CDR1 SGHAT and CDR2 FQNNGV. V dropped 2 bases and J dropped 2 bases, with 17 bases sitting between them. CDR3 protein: CASSLRGLADFTDTQYF. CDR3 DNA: TGTGCCAGCAGCTTAAGAGGGTTAGCGGATTTCACAGATACGCAGTATTTT.

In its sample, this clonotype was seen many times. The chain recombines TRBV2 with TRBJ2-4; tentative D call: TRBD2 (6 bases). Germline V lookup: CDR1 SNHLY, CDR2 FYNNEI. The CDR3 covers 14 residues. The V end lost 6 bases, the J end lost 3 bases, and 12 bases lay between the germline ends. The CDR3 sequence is CASSGGPLKNIQYF. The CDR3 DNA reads TGTGCCAGCAGCGGAGGGCCCCTCAAAAACATTCAGTACTTC.

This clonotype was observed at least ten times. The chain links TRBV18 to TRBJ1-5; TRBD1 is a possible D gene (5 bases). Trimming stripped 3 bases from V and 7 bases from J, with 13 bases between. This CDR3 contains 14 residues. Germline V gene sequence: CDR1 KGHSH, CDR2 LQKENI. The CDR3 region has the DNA TGTGCCAGCTCACCGGGAACGTCAGGGCAGCCCCAGCATTTT. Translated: CASSPGTSGQPQHF. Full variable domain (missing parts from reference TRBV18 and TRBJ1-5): NAGVMQNPRHLVRRRGQEARLRCSPMKGHSHVYWYRQLPEEGLKFMVYLQKENIIDESGMPKERFSAEFPKEGPSILRIQQVVRGDSAAYFCASSPGTSGQPQHFGDGTRLSIL.

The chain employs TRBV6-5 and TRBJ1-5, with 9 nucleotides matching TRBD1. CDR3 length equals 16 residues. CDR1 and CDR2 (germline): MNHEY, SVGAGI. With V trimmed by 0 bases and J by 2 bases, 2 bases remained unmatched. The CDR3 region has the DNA TGTGCCAGCAGTTACTCGAGGGACAGGGGCAATCAGCCCCAGCATTTT. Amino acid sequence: CASSYSRDRGNQPQHF.

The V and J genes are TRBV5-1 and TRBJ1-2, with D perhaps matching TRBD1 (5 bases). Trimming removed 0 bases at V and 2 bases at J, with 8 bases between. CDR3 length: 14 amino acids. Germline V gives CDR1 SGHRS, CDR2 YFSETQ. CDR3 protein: CASSLGQINYGYTF. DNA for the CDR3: TGCGCCAGCAGCTTGGGACAGATAAACTATGGCTACACCTTC. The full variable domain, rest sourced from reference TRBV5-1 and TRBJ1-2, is KAGVTQTPRYLIKTRGQQVTLSCSPISGHRSVSWYQQTPGQGLQFLFEYFSETQRNKGNFPGRFSGRQFSNSRSEMNVSTLELGDSALYLCASSLGQINYGYTFGSGTRLTVV.

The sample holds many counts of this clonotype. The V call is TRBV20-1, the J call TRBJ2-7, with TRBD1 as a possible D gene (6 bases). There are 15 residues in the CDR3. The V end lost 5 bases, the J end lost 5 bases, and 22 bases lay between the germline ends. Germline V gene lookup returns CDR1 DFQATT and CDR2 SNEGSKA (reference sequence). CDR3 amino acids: CSALTRTDPQDEQYF. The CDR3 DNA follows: TGCAGTGCTCTTACCCGGACAGACCCGCAGGACGAGCAGTACTTC.

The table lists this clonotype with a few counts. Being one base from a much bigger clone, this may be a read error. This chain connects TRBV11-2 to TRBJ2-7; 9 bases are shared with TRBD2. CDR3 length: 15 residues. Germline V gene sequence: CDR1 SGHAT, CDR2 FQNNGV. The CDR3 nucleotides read TGTGCCAGCAGCTTAGGGCTAGCGGGGCCCTACGGGCAGTACTTC. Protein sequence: CASSLGLAGPYGQYF.

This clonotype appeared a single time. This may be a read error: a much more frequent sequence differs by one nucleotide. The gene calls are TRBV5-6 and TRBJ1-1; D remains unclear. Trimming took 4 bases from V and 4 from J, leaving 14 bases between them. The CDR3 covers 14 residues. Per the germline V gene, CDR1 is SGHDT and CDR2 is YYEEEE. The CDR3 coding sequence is TGTGCCAGCAGCGGAGGTCCGCTGAGCACTGAAGCTTTCTTT. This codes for CASSGGPLSTEAFF. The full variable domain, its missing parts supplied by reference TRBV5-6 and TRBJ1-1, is DAGVTQSPTHLIKTRGQQVTLRCSPKSGHDTVSWYQQALGQGPQFIFQYYEEEERQRGNFPDRFSGHQFPNYSSELNVNALLLGDSALYLCASSGGPLSTEAFFGQGTRLTVV.

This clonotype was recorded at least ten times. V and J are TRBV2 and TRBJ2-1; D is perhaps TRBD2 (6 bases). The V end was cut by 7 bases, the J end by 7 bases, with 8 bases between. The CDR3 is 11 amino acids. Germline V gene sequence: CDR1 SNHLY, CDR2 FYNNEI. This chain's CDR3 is CASTGRNEQFF. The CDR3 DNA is TGTGCCAGCACGGGGAGGAATGAGCAGTTCTTC.

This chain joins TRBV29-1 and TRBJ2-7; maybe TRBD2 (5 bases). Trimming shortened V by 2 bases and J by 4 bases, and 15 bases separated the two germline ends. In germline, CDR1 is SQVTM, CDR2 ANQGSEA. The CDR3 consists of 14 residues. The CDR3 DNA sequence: TGCAGCGTTGAACCGGCAGGCCGGGGTTACGAGCAGTACTTC. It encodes CSVEPAGRGYEQYF.

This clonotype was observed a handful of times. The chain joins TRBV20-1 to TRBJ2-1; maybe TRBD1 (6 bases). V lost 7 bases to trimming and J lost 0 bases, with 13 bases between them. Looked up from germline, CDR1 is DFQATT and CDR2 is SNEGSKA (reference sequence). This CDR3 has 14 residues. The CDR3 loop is CSGPQGSSYNEQFF. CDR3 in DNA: TGCAGTGGGCCGCAGGGGAGCTCCTACAATGAGCAGTTCTTC.